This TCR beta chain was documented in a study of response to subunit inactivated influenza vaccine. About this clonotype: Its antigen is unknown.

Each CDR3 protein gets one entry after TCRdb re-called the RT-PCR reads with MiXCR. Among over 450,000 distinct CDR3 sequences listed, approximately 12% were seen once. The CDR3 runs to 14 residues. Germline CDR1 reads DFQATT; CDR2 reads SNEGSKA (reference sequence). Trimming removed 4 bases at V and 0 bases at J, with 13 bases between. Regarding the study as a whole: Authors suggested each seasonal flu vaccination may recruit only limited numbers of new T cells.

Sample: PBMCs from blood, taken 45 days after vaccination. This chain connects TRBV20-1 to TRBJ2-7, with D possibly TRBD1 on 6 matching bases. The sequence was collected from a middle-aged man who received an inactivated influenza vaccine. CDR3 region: CSAIDRRSSYEQYF. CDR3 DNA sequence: TGCAGTGCTATTGACAGGAGGAGCTCCTACGAGCAGTACTTC.